This entry is about one TCR beta chain. The antigen is undetermined. Primers included in the PCR were 60 Vbeta and 13 Jbeta primers. The table came from immunoSEQ multiplex PCR; TCRdb's copy has only in-frame clones and leaves some out. This table holds around 150,000 clones, about four fifths found once. These data are taken from a study of cytomegalovirus exposure and HLA in healthy donors. Overall study: Falling in the Caucasian-associated ancestry cluster were 80% to 85% of 300 to 500 genotyped donors. Study-wide results and caveats: TCR beta V- and J-gene trimming, according to a later analysis, was linked to a missense DCLRE1C variant. Earlier findings revealed that most TCR beta V segments proved productive either about 87% or about 30% of the time. As a later analysis revealed, most CMV-associated TCR beta chains appeared HLA-restricted.

V gave up 0 bases and J gave up 2 bases, with 12 bases separating them. The germline CDR1 and CDR2 sequences are SGHDT and YYEEEE. The length of the CDR3 is 15 residues. This chain joins TRBV5-6 and TRBJ2-7, with D perhaps matching TRBD1 (6 bases). The receptor was derived from a man aged 40-49 years in good health and CMV-seropositive. The sequenced sample was PBMCs. For the CDR3, the DNA is TGTGCCAGCAGCTTGGTACAGGGAGCCCCCTACGAGCAGTACTTC. Protein sequence: CASSLVQGAPYEQYF.